The rows below give T cell receptor beta chains drawn from one sample of a study of cytomegalovirus exposure and HLA in healthy donors. The method was immunoSEQ multiplex PCR; TCRdb's version includes in-frame clones alone and lacks a portion of them. The sample includes roughly 98,000 clones, 62% of them seen just once. Sequenced material: PBMCs. The origin of the receptors is a woman in her 30s in good health and CMV-seropositive. The CDR3 runs from the conserved cysteine through the conserved F or W. D genes are given only for firm matches. The size field is filled for only some rows; it gives once, few, many or a size class.

clone_size d_call j_call v_call cdr3_nt cdr3_aa
- - TRBJ1-2 TRBV10-3 TGTGCCATCAGTGCTAAGACAGATGGCTACACCTTC CAISAKTDGYTF
once TRBD1 TRBJ1-4 TRBV18 TGTGCCAGCTCTCGGCCCGCAGGGGGCGCTTCTTTCGGGGAAAAACTGTTTTTT CASSRPAGGASFGEKLFF
- - TRBJ2-7 TRBV29-1 TGCAGCGTCAGGGACTTCAGCTCCTACGAGCAGTACTTC CSVRDFSSYEQYF
- TRBD1 TRBJ2-5 TRBV6-5 TGTGCCAGCAGGACCAGACAGGGGGTGGGAGAGACCCAGTACTTC CASRTRQGVGETQYF
- - TRBJ2-1 TRBV5-6 TGTGCCAGCAGCGGGGGGCCGGACAGGTTCGATGAGCAGTTCTTC CASSGGPDRFDEQFF
few - TRBJ1-5 TRBV7-2 TGTGCCAGCAGCTTATCAGGCGGCAATCAGCCCCAGCATTTT CASSLSGGNQPQHF
- - TRBJ2-7 TRBV6-5 TGTGCCAGCTGTGATCTAGCATCTGCCTACGAGCAGTACTTC CASCDLASAYEQYF
- TRBD2 TRBJ2-1 TRBV19 TGTGCCAGTAGTACTTTAGCGGGGGACTGTGAGCAGTTCTTC CASSTLAGDCEQFF
few TRBD1 TRBJ1-1 TRBV6-1 TGTGCCAGCAGTGAGGGCTTGACAGGGGCGGTGTACACTGAAGCTTTCTTT CASSEGLTGAVYTEAFF
- - TRBJ2-7 TRBV19 TGTGCCAGTAGTCCGAGACCTCCGCTAGCCTACGAGCAGTACTTC CASSPRPPLAYEQYF
few - TRBJ2-2 TRBV5-4 TGTGCCAGCAGGGGGGAGGACAGGTCCGGGGAGCTGTTTTTT CASRGEDRSGELFF
- - TRBJ1-2 TRBV2 TGTGCCAGCAGTGAAGCACTGAACTATGGCTACACCTTC CASSEALNYGYTF
- - TRBJ2-1 TRBV27 TGTGCCAGCAGTTTTGGTAGAAATGAGCAGTTCTTC CASSFGRNEQFF
- TRBD1 TRBJ1-1 TRBV7-2 TGTGCCAGCAGCCGAGGACAGGGGAATACTGAAGCTTTCTTT CASSRGQGNTEAFF
once - TRBJ1-2 TRBV27 TGTGCCAGCAGACCCTGGACAAAGGGTACTAACTATGGCTACACCTTC CASRPWTKGTNYGYTF
- TRBD1 TRBJ1-1 TRBV18 TGTGCCAGCTCAAAGGACAGGTTAACTGAAGCTTTCTTT CASSKDRLTEAFF
- TRBD1 TRBJ1-2 TRBV7-3 TGTGCCAGCAGCTTAGGGGACAGGTCTGGGGGCTACACCTTC CASSLGDRSGGYTF
few TRBD2 TRBJ2-1 TRBV11-2 TGTGCCAGCAGCTCAGCGGGGGGGCCGGGGGAGCAGTTCTTC CASSSAGGPGEQFF
- - TRBJ2-5 TRBV7-9 TGTGCCAGCAGCTCACAGTTCCAAGAGACCCAGTACTTC CASSSQFQETQYF
- - TRBJ1-6 TRBV7-3 TGTGCCAGCAGCACACAAGCCGCCGGGACTGCTAATTCACCCCTCCACTTT CASSTQAAGTANSPLHF
- - TRBJ2-1 TRBV18 TGTGCCAGCTCACCTGACTCCCTATATGAGCAGTTCTTC CASSPDSLYEQFF
few - TRBJ2-3 TRBV7-9 TGTGCCAGCAGCCCCATAGAGACAGATACGCAGTATTTT CASSPIETDTQYF
- - TRBJ2-3 TRBV28 TGTGCCAGCAGTTTAATCACACTGGGCGTTAGCACAGATACGCAGTATTTT CASSLITLGVSTDTQYF
- - TRBJ2-1 TRBV5-4 TGTGCCAGCACCCCCCGGGGAAACTCCTACAATGAGCAGTTCTTC CASTPRGNSYNEQFF
- - TRBJ2-1 TRBV11-2 TGTGCCAGCAGCTTATACGGGGGCTACAATGAGCAGTTCTTC CASSLYGGYNEQFF
- TRBD1 TRBJ1-3 TRBV7-3 TGTGCCAGCAGCTTAATGGGGGACAGGTCTGACACCATATATTTT CASSLMGDRSDTIYF
- - TRBJ2-1 TRBV7-8 TGTGCCAGCAGCCCCACCTGGGCGGGTTCGGCAACTGAGCAGTTCTTC CASSPTWAGSATEQFF
- - TRBJ2-5 TRBV12-5 TGTGCTAGTGCCTCTGGCGGGGCAGGCGAGACCCAGTACTTC CASASGGAGETQYF
- - TRBJ2-3 TRBV10-3 TGTGCCATCAGTGAGGAACCGGGACAAAGCACAGATACGCAGTATTTT CAISEEPGQSTDTQYF
- TRBD1 TRBJ1-1 TRBV5-1 TGCGCCAGCAGACGACGGACAGGGCGGACTGAAGCTTTCTTT CASRRRTGRTEAFF
few - TRBJ1-1 TRBV19 TGTGCCAGTAGTCTCCAGGGAACGTACACTGAAGCTTTCTTT CASSLQGTYTEAFF
few - TRBJ1-1 TRBV4-2 TGTGCCAGCAGCCGACCCCAAGGGGGTCTGGCTGAAGCTTTCTTT CASSRPQGGLAEAFF
- - TRBJ1-4 TRBV29-1 TGCAGCGTTCGCTACGGGAGGGAAAAACTGTTTTTT CSVRYGREKLFF
- TRBD1 TRBJ2-2 TRBV2 TGTGCCAGCAGTGTGGCAGGGGGCACCGGGGAGCTGTTTTTT CASSVAGGTGELFF
once - TRBJ2-5 TRBV15 TGTGCCACCAGCAGGAGAGGGCAAGAGACCCAGTACTTC CATSRRGQETQYF
- - TRBJ1-3 TRBV11-3 TGTGCCAGCAGCCCCGGACTCGGAAACACCATATATTTT CASSPGLGNTIYF
- - TRBJ1-3 TRBV25-1 TGTGCCAGCAGTGAACGAGGGAAGGCTGGAAACACCATATATTTT CASSERGKAGNTIYF
- - TRBJ1-4 TRBV6-5 TGTGCCAGCAGTTACACCCTAAATGAAAAACTGTTTTTT CASSYTLNEKLFF
- - TRBJ2-7 TRBV30 TGTGCCTGGAGTGTAGGCGCAGGGACCTACGAGCAGTACTTC CAWSVGAGTYEQYF
- - TRBJ2-3 TRBV21-1 TGTGCCAGCAGCAAAGTGTTCGGCGGGGTTAGCACAGATACGCAGTATTTT CASSKVFGGVSTDTQYF
- - TRBJ2-3 TRBV6-1 TGTGCCAGCAGTGAAGCGCTCCGGACTTGGCCCACAGATACGCAGTATTTT CASSEALRTWPTDTQYF
few - TRBJ1-2 TRBV18 TGTGCCAGCTCACCATCCCGGGGTGGCTACACCTTC CASSPSRGGYTF